The 5 T cell receptor beta chains below all came from one sample that was sequenced in a study of early T cells in non-severe SARS-CoV-2 infection. MiXCR, run by TCRdb on the 5' RACE reads, gives a single entry per CDR3 protein. This sample has under 85,000 distinct CDR3 sequences, with approximately 10% found just once. Sequencing used whole blood. The receptors were sampled from an adult who was a healthcare worker with PCR-confirmed SARS-CoV-2 infection or an uninfected control (not recorded which).

V and J are TRBV29-1 and TRBJ1-2, with a weak D call TRBD1 (6 bases). The germline V and J ends were trimmed by 4 bases and 6 bases, with 9 bases remaining between them. The CDR3 sequence is 11 residues long. CDR1 and CDR2 (germline): SQVTM, ANQGSEA. CDR3 residues: CSVGGRDGYTF. The CDR3 nucleotides read TGCAGCGTTGGGGGGCGTGATGGCTACACCTTC.

The gene calls are TRBV6-2 or TRBV6-3 and TRBJ2-1; D not resolved. The CDR3 extends over 12 amino acids. V was clipped by 8 bases and J by 6 bases, with 11 bases between them. CDR1 and CDR2 (germline): MNHEY, SVGEGT. CDR3 amino acids: CASGEPFNEQFF. The CDR3 nucleotides read TGTGCCAGCGGCGAGCCTTTCAATGAGCAGTTCTTC.

V is TRBV6-1 and J is TRBJ2-3; 14 nucleotides match TRBD2. The length of the CDR3 is 17 residues. Trimming removed 6 bases from V and 2 bases from J; junction bases left unmatched: 7. Germline V lookup: CDR1 MNHNS, CDR2 SASEGT. CDR3 amino acids: CASRPGLAGGHTDTQYF. Written as DNA, the CDR3 is TGTGCCAGCAGGCCCGGACTAGCGGGAGGACACACAGATACGCAGTATTTT.

The chain has TRBV12-3 or TRBV12-4 and TRBJ1-5; D not certain. CDR3 size: 13 residues. V was clipped by 3 bases and J by 1 base, with 4 bases between them. The CDR3 loop reads CASSFRSNQPQHF. The CDR3, as DNA: TGTGCCAGCAGTTTTAGGAGCAATCAGCCCCAGCATTTT.

This clonotype rates as medium-sized. The rearrangement links TRBV20-1 to TRBJ2-7; 7 bases fit TRBD1. V lost 0 bases and J lost 7; bases outside the gene matches: 12. The CDR3 extends over 15 amino acids. The V gene's germline CDR1 is DFQATT and CDR2 SNEGSKA (reference sequence). The CDR3 sequence is CSARDLRGQGREQYF. The CDR3 nucleotides are TGCAGTGCTAGAGATCTGAGGGGGCAAGGTCGAGAGCAGTACTTC.